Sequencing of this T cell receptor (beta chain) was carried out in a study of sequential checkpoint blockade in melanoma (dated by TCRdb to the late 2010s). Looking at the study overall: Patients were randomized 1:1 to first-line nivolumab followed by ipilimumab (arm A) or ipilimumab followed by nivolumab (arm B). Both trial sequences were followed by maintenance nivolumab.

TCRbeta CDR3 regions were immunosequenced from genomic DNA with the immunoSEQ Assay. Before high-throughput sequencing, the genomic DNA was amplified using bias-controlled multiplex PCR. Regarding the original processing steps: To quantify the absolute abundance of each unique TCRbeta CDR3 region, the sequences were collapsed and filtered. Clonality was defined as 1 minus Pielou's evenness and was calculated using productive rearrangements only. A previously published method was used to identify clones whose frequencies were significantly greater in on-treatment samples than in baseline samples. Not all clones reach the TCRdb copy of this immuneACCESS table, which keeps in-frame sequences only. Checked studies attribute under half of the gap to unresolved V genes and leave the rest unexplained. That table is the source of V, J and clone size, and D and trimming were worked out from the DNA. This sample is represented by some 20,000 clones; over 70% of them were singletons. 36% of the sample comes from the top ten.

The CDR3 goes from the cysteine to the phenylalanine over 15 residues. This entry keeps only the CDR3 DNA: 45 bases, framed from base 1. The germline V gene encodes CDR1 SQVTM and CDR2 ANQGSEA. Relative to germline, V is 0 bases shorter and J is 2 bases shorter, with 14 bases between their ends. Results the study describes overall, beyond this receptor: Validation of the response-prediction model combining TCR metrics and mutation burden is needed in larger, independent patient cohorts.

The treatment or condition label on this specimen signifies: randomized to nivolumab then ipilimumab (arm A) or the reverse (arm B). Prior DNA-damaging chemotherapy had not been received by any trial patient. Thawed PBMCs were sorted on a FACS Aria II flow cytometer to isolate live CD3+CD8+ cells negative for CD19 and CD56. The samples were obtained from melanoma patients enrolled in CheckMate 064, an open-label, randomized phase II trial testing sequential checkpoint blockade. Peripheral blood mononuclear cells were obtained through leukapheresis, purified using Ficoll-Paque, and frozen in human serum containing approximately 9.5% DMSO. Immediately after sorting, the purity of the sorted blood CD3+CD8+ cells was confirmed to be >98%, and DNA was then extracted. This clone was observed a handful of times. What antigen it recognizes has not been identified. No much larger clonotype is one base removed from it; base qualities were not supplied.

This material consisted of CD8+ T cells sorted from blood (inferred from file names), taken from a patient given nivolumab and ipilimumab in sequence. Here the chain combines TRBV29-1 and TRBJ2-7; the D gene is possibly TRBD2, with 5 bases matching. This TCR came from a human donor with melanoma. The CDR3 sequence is CSVEDPGLKAYEQYF. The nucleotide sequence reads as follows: TGCAGCGTTGAAGATCCTGGACTGAAGGCCTACGAGCAGTACTTC.